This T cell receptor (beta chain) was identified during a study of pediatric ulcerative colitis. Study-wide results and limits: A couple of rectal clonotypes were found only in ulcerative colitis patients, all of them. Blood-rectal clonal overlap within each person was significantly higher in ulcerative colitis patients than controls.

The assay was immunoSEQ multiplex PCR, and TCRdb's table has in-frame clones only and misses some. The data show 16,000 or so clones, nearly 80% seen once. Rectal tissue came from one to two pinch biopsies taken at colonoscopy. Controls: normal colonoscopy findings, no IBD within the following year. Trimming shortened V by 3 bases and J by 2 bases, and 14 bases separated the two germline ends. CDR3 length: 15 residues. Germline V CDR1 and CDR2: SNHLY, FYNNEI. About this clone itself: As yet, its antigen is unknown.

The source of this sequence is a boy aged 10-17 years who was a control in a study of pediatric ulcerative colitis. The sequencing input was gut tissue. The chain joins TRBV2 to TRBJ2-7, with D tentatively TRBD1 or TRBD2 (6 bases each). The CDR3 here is CASSEGGDIPYEQYF. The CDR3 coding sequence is TGTGCCAGCAGTGAGGGCGGGGACATACCCTACGAGCAGTACTTC.